This T cell receptor beta chain was found in a study of blood T cell repertoires in COVID-19 (dated by TCRdb to 2020 to 2022). Regarding the complete study: Samples covering the acute and convalescent phases of COVID-19 were provided by collaborators in the United States, Italy and Spain. The dataset comprised deeply sampled blood TCRbeta repertoires from subjects exposed to, actively infected with, or recovered from COVID-19. A freely available public database, intended as a resource for researchers studying the immune response to SARS-CoV-2, is where the repertoires were released. The material from the prospective study consisted of cDNA or gDNA derived from T cells, B-cell-depleted T cells, or PBMCs. Samples were obtained from the ongoing ImmuneRACE study (first 160 participants) and from about 1,300 subjects provided by 6 global collaborators. A de-identified subject ID, COVID-19 status, age in years and sex were almost always included in the sample metadata. Where available, HLA class I and class II types were taken from metadata supplied by the sample provider and were not determined by assay-based typing.

From its cysteine to its phenylalanine, the CDR3 spans 12 amino acids. The read is trimmed to its CDR3 DNA, 36 bases read in frame from base 1. As encoded in the germline V gene, CDR1 is MDHEN while CDR2 is SYDVKM. V and J lose 10 bases and 1 base, and a span of 9 bases separates them. Turning to this clone: Its antigen target is currently unknown. No base quality values were provided; no much bigger clone lies one nucleotide off.

General study outcomes and caveats: The quantity of clinical and demographic metadata differed by source and by participant and was supplied without curation.

Whole blood was collected in K2EDTA tubes by collaborating institutions according to the institutions' own protocols. For TCRbeta analysis, collaborators shipped samples in one of three forms: frozen whole blood, isolated PBMCs, or DNA extracted from either of those sample types. The immunoSEQ Assay, a bias-controlled multiplex PCR, was used to amplify TCRbeta CDR3 regions from genomic DNA. The original methods were these. Within the assay, amplification of reference gene primers was used to estimate how many nucleated cells each sample contained. To quantify the absolute abundance of each unique TCRbeta CDR3 rearrangement, sequence reads were collapsed and filtered. For each sample, productive Simpson clonality was calculated as the square root of Simpson's diversity index over productive rearrangements. Held by TCRdb, this immuneACCESS table contains in-frame sequences only and omits some clones. Under half of the omission traces to an unresolved V gene where checked; the cause of the rest is unknown. V and J calls and clone size are as listed in that table; D and trimming were resolved from the DNA. The sample yields 46,000 or so clones; about nine tenths were counted once. The ten largest clones represent around a fifth of the sample.

This clonotype was sampled from a man in his 70s with active COVID-19. The chain employs TRBV28 and TRBJ2-3; the D segment could be TRBD1, given 6 matching bases. The material sequenced was peripheral blood. CDR3 region: CATGQRTDTQYF. The nucleotide sequence is given as TGTGCCACAGGACAGCGCACAGATACGCAGTATTTT.